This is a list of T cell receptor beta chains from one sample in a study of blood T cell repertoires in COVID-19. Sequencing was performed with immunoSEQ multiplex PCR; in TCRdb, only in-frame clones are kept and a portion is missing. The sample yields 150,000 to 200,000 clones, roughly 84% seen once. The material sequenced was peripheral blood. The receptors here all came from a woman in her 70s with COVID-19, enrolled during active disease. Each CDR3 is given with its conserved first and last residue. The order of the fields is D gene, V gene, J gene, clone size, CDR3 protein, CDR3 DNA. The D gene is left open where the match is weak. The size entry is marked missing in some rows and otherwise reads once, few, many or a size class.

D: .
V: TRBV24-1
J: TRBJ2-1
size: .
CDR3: CATSDASAISYNEQFF
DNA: TGTGCCACCAGTGACGCTAGCGCAATCTCCTACAATGAGCAGTTCTTC

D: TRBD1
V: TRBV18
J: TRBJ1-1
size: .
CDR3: CASSPNRGGTEAFF
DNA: TGTGCCAGCTCACCAAACAGGGGAGGCACTGAAGCTTTCTTT

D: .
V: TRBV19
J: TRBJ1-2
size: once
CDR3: CASSMTDGYTF
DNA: TGTGCCAGTAGTATGACAGATGGCTACACCTTC

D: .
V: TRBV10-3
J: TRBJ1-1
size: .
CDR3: CAISVGSMNTEAFF
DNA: TGTGCCATCAGTGTGGGGAGTATGAACACTGAAGCTTTCTTT

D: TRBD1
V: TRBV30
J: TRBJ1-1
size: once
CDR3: CARGQGARSEAFF
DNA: TGTGCCCGGGGACAGGGGGCAAGGTCTGAAGCTTTCTTT

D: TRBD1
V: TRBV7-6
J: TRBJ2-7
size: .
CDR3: CASSLGRTGGHEQYF
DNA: TGTGCCAGCAGCTTAGGGAGGACAGGGGGACACGAGCAGTACTTC

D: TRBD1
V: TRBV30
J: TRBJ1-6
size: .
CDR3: CAWSGSGGYYSPLHF
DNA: TGTGCCTGGAGTGGTTCAGGGGGCTATTATTCACCCCTCCACTTT

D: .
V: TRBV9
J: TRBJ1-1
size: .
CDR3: CASSVGVGGTEAFF
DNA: TGTGCCAGCAGCGTAGGGGTCGGCGGCACTGAAGCTTTCTTT

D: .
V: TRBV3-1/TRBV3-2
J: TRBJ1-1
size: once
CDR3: CASSYTGRNTEAFF
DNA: TGTGCCAGCAGTTACACAGGGAGGAACACTGAAGCTTTCTTT

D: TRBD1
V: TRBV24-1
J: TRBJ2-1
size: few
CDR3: CATSDPDRGGGEQFF
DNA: TGTGCCACCAGTGATCCGGACAGGGGAGGCGGTGAGCAGTTCTTC

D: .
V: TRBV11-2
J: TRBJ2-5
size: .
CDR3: CASSLALYGQETQYF
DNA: TGTGCCAGCAGCTTAGCCCTCTACGGCCAAGAGACCCAGTACTTC

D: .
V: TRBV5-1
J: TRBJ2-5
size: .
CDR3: CASSLVQKETQYF
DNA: TGCGCCAGCAGCTTGGTTCAGAAAGAGACCCAGTACTTC

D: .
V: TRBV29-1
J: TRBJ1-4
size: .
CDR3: CSVGGGLGHEKLFF
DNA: TGCAGCGTTGGTGGAGGGTTGGGGCATGAAAAACTGTTTTTT

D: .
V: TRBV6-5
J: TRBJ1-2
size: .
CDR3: CASSSDSNYGYTF
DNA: TGTGCCAGCAGCTCCGACAGCAACTATGGCTACACCTTC

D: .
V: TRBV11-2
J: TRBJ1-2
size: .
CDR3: CASSLNGANRANYGYTF
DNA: TGTGCCAGCAGCTTAAATGGGGCGAACAGAGCTAACTATGGCTACACCTTC

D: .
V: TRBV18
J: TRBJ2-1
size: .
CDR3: CASSPRQSPTANEQFF
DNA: TGTGCCAGCTCTCCCCGACAGAGCCCGACGGCTAATGAGCAGTTCTTC

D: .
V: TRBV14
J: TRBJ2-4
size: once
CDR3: CASSPSLEAAKNIQYF
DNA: TGTGCCAGCAGCCCGTCCCTTGAGGCAGCCAAAAACATTCAGTACTTC

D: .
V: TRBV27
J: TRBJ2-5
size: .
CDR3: CASGGMAETQYF
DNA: TGTGCCAGTGGTGGTATGGCCGAGACCCAGTACTTC

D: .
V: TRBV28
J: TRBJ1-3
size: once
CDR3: CASRYGDTGGNTIYF
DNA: TGTGCCAGCAGATATGGGGACACTGGAGGAAACACCATATATTTT

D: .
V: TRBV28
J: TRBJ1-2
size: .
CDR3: CASSNGGTYGYTF
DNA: TGTGCCAGCAGTAACGGCGGGACCTATGGCTACACCTTC

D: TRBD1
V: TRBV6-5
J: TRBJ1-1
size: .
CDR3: CASRPGQGSTEAFF
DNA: TGTGCCAGCAGGCCGGGACAGGGAAGCACTGAAGCTTTCTTT

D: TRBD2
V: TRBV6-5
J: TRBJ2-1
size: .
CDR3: CASSFIRGGAKEQFF
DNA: TGTGCCAGCAGTTTCATAAGGGGAGGGGCTAAAGAGCAGTTCTTC

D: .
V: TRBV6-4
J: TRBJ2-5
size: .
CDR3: CASSDSRGETQYF
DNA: TGTGCCAGCAGTGACTCGAGAGGGGAGACCCAGTACTTC

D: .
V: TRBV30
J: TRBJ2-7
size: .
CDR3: CAWSQANEQYF
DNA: TGTGCCTGGAGTCAAGCGAACGAGCAGTACTTC

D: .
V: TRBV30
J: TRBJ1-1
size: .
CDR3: CAWQTVQNTEAFF
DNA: TGTGCCTGGCAGACAGTGCAGAACACTGAAGCTTTCTTT

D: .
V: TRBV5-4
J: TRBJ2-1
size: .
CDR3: CASSPDGTHYNEQFF
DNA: TGTGCCAGCAGCCCCGACGGGACACACTACAATGAGCAGTTCTTC

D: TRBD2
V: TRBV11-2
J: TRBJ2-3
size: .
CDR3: CASSLSASGSTDTQYF
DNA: TGTGCCAGCAGCTTATCAGCTAGCGGTAGCACAGATACGCAGTATTTT

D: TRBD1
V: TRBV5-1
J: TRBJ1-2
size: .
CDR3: CASSLIFGQGDGYTF
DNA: TGCGCCAGCAGCTTGATTTTCGGTCAGGGGGATGGCTACACCTTC

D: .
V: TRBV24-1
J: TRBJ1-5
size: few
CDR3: CATSASWGRGQPQHF
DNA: TGTGCCACCAGTGCTTCCTGGGGCAGGGGTCAGCCCCAGCATTTT

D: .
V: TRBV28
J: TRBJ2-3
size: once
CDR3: CASSLGGLSTDTQYF
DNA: TGTGCCAGCAGTTTAGGCGGTTTAAGCACAGATACGCAGTATTTT

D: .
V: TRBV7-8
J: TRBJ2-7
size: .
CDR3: CASSLTGRVNEQYF
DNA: TGTGCCAGCAGCTTAACGGGGAGAGTCAACGAGCAGTACTTC

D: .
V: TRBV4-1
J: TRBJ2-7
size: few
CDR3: CASSLHSPGPSSYEQYF
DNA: TGCGCCAGCAGCCTCCACTCCCCTGGGCCGAGCTCCTACGAGCAGTACTTC

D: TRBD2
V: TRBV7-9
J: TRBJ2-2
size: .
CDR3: CASSSGLAPNTGELFF
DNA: TGTGCCAGCAGCTCGGGACTAGCGCCAAACACCGGGGAGCTGTTTTTT

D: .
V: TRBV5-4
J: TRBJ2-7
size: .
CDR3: CASSRPGGGQYF
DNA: TGTGCCAGCAGCCGCCCGGGGGGCGGGCAGTACTTC

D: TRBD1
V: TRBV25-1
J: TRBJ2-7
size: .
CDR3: CASSEYMGTGRTYEQYF
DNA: TGTGCCAGCAGTGAATATATGGGGACAGGGAGGACCTACGAGCAGTACTTC

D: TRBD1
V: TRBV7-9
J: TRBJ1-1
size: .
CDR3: CASSSDRGSALEAFF
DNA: TGTGCCAGCAGTTCTGACAGGGGTAGCGCCCTTGAAGCTTTCTTT

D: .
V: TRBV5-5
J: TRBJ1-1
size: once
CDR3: CASTLAPGRQYNTEAFF
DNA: TGTGCCAGCACACTGGCCCCAGGGCGCCAATATAATACTGAAGCTTTCTTT

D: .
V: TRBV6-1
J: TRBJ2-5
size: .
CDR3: CASSEGSIETQYF
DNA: TGTGCCAGCAGTGAAGGTTCCATAGAGACCCAGTACTTC

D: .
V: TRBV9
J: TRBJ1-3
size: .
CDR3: CASSVASGRGGNTIYF
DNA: TGTGCCAGCAGCGTAGCGAGCGGCAGGGGTGGAAACACCATATATTTT

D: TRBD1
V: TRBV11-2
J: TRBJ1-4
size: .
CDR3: CASSDRTGSNEKLFF
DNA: TGTGCCAGCAGCGACCGGACAGGGTCTAATGAAAAACTGTTTTTT

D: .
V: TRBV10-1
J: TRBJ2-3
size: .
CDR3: CASSESAAGGDTQYF
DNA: TGCGCCAGCAGTGAGTCGGCAGCCGGAGGGGATACGCAGTATTTT

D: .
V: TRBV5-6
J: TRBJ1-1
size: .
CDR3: CASSRAGIMNTEAFF
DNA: TGTGCCAGCAGCCGGGCAGGGATCATGAACACTGAAGCTTTCTTT

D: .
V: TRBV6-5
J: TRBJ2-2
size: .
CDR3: CASRADWNTGELFF
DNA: TGTGCCAGCAGGGCCGACTGGAACACCGGGGAGCTGTTTTTT

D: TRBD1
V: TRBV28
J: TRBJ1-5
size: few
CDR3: CASSPRGQPRGQPQHF
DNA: TGTGCCAGCAGTCCACGGGGACAGCCCCGAGGCCAGCCCCAGCATTTT

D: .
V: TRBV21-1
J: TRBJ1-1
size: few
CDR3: CASSVSGRINTEAFF
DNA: TGTGCCAGCAGCGTTTCCGGGAGAATCAACACTGAAGCTTTCTTT

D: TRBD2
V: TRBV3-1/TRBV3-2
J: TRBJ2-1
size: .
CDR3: CASSKRTSEGEQFF
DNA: TGTGCCAGCAGCAAACGGACTAGCGAGGGGGAGCAGTTCTTC

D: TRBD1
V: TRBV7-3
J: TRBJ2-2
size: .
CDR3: CASSRPGAGGTGELFF
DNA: TGTGCCAGCAGCCGCCCCGGGGCAGGGGGCACCGGGGAGCTGTTTTTT

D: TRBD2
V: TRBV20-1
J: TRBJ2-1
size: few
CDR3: CSAKTGTKQFF
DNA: TGCAGTGCTAAAACCGGGACTAAGCAGTTCTTC

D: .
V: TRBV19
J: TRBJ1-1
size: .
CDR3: CASSILPGNTEAFF
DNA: TGTGCCAGTAGTATTTTGCCCGGGAACACTGAAGCTTTCTTT

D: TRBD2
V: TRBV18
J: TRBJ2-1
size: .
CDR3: CASSPLAGGLTDSEQFF
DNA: TGTGCCAGCTCACCTTTAGCGGGAGGGTTGACGGATAGTGAGCAGTTCTTC

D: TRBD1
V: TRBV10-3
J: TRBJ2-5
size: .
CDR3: CATAQGQAKETQYF
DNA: TGTGCCACCGCACAGGGACAGGCAAAAGAGACCCAGTACTTC

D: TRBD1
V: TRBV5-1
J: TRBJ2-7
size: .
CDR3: CASSGTAYEQYF
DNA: TGCGCCAGCAGCGGGACAGCCTACGAGCAGTACTTC

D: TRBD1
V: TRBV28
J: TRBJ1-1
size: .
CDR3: CASSPPTGSMTEAFF
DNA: TGTGCCAGCAGTCCCCCGACAGGGAGTATGACTGAAGCTTTCTTT

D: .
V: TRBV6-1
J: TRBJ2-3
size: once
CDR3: CASSVVPTGMASDTQYF
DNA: TGTGCCAGCAGTGTGGTCCCTACAGGGATGGCCTCAGATACGCAGTATTTT

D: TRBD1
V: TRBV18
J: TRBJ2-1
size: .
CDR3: CASSPQGFSGQAYNEQFF
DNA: TGTGCCAGCTCACCTCAAGGCTTCTCGGGACAGGCGTACAATGAGCAGTTCTTC

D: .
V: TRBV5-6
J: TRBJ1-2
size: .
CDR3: CASSSEGYGYTF
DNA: TGTGCCAGCAGCTCTGAGGGTTATGGCTACACCTTC

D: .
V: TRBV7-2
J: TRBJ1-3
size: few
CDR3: CASSRDLGSGNTIYF
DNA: TGTGCCAGCAGCCGGGACTTGGGCTCTGGAAACACCATATATTTT

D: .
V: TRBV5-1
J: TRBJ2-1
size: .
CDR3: CASSLEQGRSEQFF
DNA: TGCGCCAGCAGCTTGGAACAGGGTAGGAGTGAGCAGTTCTTC

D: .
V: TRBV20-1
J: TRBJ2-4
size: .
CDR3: CSASVAGSVFRAIQYF
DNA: TGCAGTGCTAGTGTTGCAGGGTCGGTTTTCAGGGCCATTCAGTACTTC

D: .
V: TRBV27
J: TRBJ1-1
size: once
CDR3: CASNSRTGNTEAFF
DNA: TGTGCCAGCAACTCTCGAACAGGGAACACTGAAGCTTTCTTT